Reported below is one T cell receptor (beta chain). This specimen belongs to a study of blood T cell repertoires in COVID-19. Measured with immunoSEQ multiplex PCR; TCRdb has only the in-frame clones, and not every one. The table has more than 200,000 clones, 80% to 90% seen once. V was shortened by 5 bases and J by 6 bases, with 16 bases between the two germline ends. Germline V lookup: CDR1 SNHLY, CDR2 FYNNEI. The CDR3 is made up of 14 amino acids. The chain joins TRBV2 to TRBJ2-5; tentative D call: TRBD2 (8 bases). Sample: peripheral blood. The receptor was derived from a man aged 55 to 69 with acute or convalescent COVID-19. The CDR3 loop is CASSPGTRGQTQYF. CDR3 DNA: TGTGCCAGCAGTCCTGGGACTAGGGGGCAGACCCAGTACTTC. The full variable domain, completed using reference TRBV2 and TRBJ2-5, is EPEVTQTPSHQVTQMGQEVILRCVPISNHLYFYWYRQILGQKVEFLVSFYNNEISEKSEIFDDQFSVERPDGSNFTLKIRSTKLEDSAMYFCASSPGTRGQTQYFGPGTRLLVL.